These 18 T cell receptor beta chains originate from one sample sequenced in a study of shared clonotypes between healthy human individuals. Using immunoSEQ multiplex PCR, the repertoire was profiled, and TCRdb retains in-frame clones only, with some absent. The sample holds about 340,000 clones, around four fifths seen once. The sequencing sample was made of memory CD4+ T cells sorted from blood. Indicated subset: CD45RA-negative fraction. Receptors originate from a man under 40 in good health.

The chain couples TRBV7-9 to TRBJ2-7, with 9 bases that match TRBD2. V dropped 5 bases and J dropped 6; count of bases not matched to a gene: 11. CDR3 size: 15 residues. Germline CDR1 SEHNR, CDR2 FQNEAQ (reference sequence). The CDR3 spells CASSITGLAASEQYF. As DNA, the CDR3 is TGTGCCAGCAGCATAACGGGACTAGCCGCATCCGAGCAGTACTTC.

The V and J genes are TRBV4-3 and TRBJ1-1; 12 nucleotides match TRBD1. Unmatched junction bases numbered 8, after V lost 4 bases and J lost 5 bases. The CDR3 extends over 16 amino acids. Germline CDR1 reads LGHNA; CDR2 reads YSLEER. In DNA form, the CDR3 reads TGCGCCAGCAGCCGGGACAGGGGGCAGTCGGGGACTGAAGCTTTCTTT. It encodes CASSRDRGQSGTEAFF.

This clone showed up just a few times. Additional DNA sequences in this sample encode the identical CDR3. The V call is TRBV10-2, the J call TRBJ2-1; D is uncertain. This CDR3 is built from 11 residues. V lost 4 bases and J 10 bases, leaving 8 bases between the germline ends. CDR1 is WSHSY, CDR2 SAAADI, per germline. CDR3 in amino acids: CASSGLEEQFF. The CDR3 region has the DNA TGCGCCAGCAGTGGGTTGGAGGAGCAGTTCTTC.

The rearrangement joins TRBV5-8 to TRBJ1-4; tentatively, D is TRBD1 (6 bases). The CDR3 contains 15 residues. CDR1 is SGHTS and CDR2 is YDEGEE in the germline V gene. With 0 bases removed from V and 8 bases from J, the gap between germline ends came to 14 bases. The CDR3 here is CASSLVSGVGEKLFF. CDR3 coding DNA: TGTGCCAGCAGCTTGGTTTCAGGGGTCGGGGAAAAACTGTTTTTT.

This CDR3 is CASSFQAPDTQYF. The CDR3, as DNA: TGTGCCAGCAGCTTCCAGGCTCCAGATACGCAGTATTTT. The chain couples TRBV7-3 to TRBJ2-3; D gene uncertain. Germline V CDR1 and CDR2: SGHTA, FQGTGA. CDR3 length equals 13 residues. V was shortened by 3 bases and J by 4 bases, with 8 bases between the two germline ends.

The sample holds a few counts of this clone. The chain has TRBV5-8 and TRBJ2-2; TRBD1 matches at 10 bases. Germline lookup yields CDR1 SGHTS and CDR2 YDEGEE. The J segment lost 7 bases and the V segment lost 4 bases, leaving 13 bases of the junction unmatched. This CDR3 is 17 amino acids long. CDR3 amino acids: CASSPISRQGAGGELFF. The CDR3 region has the DNA TGTGCCAGCAGCCCAATATCCCGACAGGGGGCCGGCGGGGAGCTGTTTTTT. Full variable domain (rest looked up from reference TRBV5-8 and TRBJ2-2): EAGVTQSPTHLIKTRGQQATLRCSPISGHTSVYWYQQALGLGLQFLLWYDEGEERNRGNFPPRFSGRQFPNYSSELNVNALELEDSALYLCASSPISRQGAGGELFFGEGSRLTVL.

This clone has at least ten counts. The CDR3, as DNA: TGTGCCAGCACTCCAGGGGGGCGAAGAACTGAAGCTTTCTTT. It codes for CASTPGGRRTEAFF. This chain links TRBV5-4 with TRBJ1-1; TRBD1 aligns across 7 bases. The V segment lost 6 bases and the J segment 5 bases; nucleotides outside the gene matches: 10. The CDR3 length is 14 residues. CDR1 and CDR2 from the germline V gene are SGHNT and YYREEE (reference sequence).

This clone was seen a few times. This chain uses TRBV7-9 with TRBJ1-5, with a tentative D call TRBD1 (5 bases). V lost 3 bases, J lost 13 bases, and 19 bases lay in between. The CDR3 is made up of 14 amino acids. CDR1 and CDR2 (germline): SEHNR, FQNEAQ (reference sequence). CDR3 coding DNA: TGTGCCAGCAGCTTCGGGGGGTACGGAGAGGTTCAGCATTTT. Translating gives CASSFGGYGEVQHF.

V is TRBV6-4 and J is TRBJ2-7, with 11 bases matching TRBD2. V shed 6 bases, J shed 0 bases, and the junction held 13 bases outside the gene matches. The CDR3 is made up of 18 amino acids. Germline loops: CDR1 MRHNA, CDR2 SNTAGT. The CDR3: CASRTTTGLADSSYEQYF. CDR3 nucleotides: TGTGCCAGCAGAACCACCACGGGACTAGCGGACAGCTCCTACGAGCAGTACTTC.

This chain connects TRBV5-1 to TRBJ2-1; either TRBD1 or TRBD2 may supply D (5 bases each). The germline gives CDR1 SGHRS, CDR2 YFSETQ. The ends were cut back, 1 base at V and 9 bases at J, with 17 bases in the middle. This CDR3 comprises 15 residues. CDR3 region: CASSLLGPPGTEQFF. CDR3 nucleotides: TGCGCCAGCAGCTTGTTGGGACCGCCGGGAACTGAGCAGTTCTTC.

The rearrangement links TRBV10-3 to TRBJ1-5, with D tentatively TRBD1 (5 bases). The ends were cut back, 0 bases at V and 2 bases at J, with 8 bases in the middle. Germline CDR1 is ENHRY and CDR2 is SYGVKD. This CDR3 comprises 15 residues. CDR3 nucleotide sequence: TGTGCCATCAGTGAGTCGGGGGGTGGCAATCAGCCCCAGCATTTT. Protein sequence: CAISESGGGNQPQHF.

This chain connects TRBV19 to TRBJ1-3; D is uncertain. The V and J ends lost 5 bases and 2 bases respectively, with 13 bases between them. The CDR3 extends over 15 amino acids. CDR1 is LNHDA, CDR2 SQIVND, per germline (reference sequence). Here the CDR3 DNA reads TGTGCCAGTAGTCTCCCGAGGGCACCTGGAAACACCATATATTTT. This gives the protein CASSLPRAPGNTIYF.

This chain links TRBV11-2 with TRBJ1-2, with a possible D match to TRBD1 (5 bases). Per germline, CDR1 SGHAT and CDR2 FQNNGV. Trimming cost V 0 bases and J 0 bases, with 8 bases left between them. There are 15 residues in the CDR3. The CDR3 protein is CASSLDWGSNYGYTF. As DNA, the CDR3 is TGTGCCAGCAGCTTAGATTGGGGCTCTAACTATGGCTACACCTTC.

The V and J genes are TRBV5-1 and TRBJ1-2, with D possibly matching TRBD1 (5 bases). Germline CDR1 is SGHRS and CDR2 is YFSETQ. The CDR3 has 17 amino acids. The ends were cut back, 1 base at V and 1 base at J, with 17 bases in the middle. CDR3 in amino acids: CASSLSRGTSDNYGYTF. In DNA, the CDR3 is TGCGCCAGCAGCTTGTCTAGAGGGACCTCAGATAACTATGGCTACACCTTC.

This clone occurred many times. V gene TRBV5-5 combines with J gene TRBJ2-7; tentatively, D is TRBD1 (7 bases). The CDR3 is 15 residues long. Germline CDR1 is SGHKS and CDR2 is YYEKEE (reference sequence). V was clipped by 0 bases and J by 2 bases, with 12 bases between them. The CDR3 DNA is TGTGCCAGCAGCTTGGGGGCGGGACAGACCTACGAGCAGTACTTC. This sequence encodes CASSLGAGQTYEQYF.

V is TRBV28 and J is TRBJ2-7; 7 positions match TRBD2. There are 20 residues in the CDR3. Germline trimming cut 4 bases from V and 8 bases from J; bases unmatched to any gene: 29. CDR1 and CDR2 from the germline V gene are MDHEN and SYDVKM. CDR3: CASSSPPGDYRRGDRGQQYF. CDR3 DNA: TGTGCCAGCAGTTCACCCCCCGGGGACTACCGCCGGGGTGATCGTGGCCAGCAGTACTTC. Looking up the rest from reference TRBV28 and TRBJ2-7 gives the full variable domain: DVKVTQSSRYLVKRTGEKVFLECVQDMDHENMFWYRQDPGLGLRLIYFSYDVKMKEKGDIPEGYSVSREKKERFSLILESASTNQTSMYLCASSSPPGDYRRGDRGQQYFGPGTRLTVT.

The gene calls are TRBV5-4 and TRBJ1-2, with D uncertain. Germline V CDR1 and CDR2: SGHNT, YYREEE (reference sequence). Trimming took 4 bases from V and 3 from J, leaving 10 bases between them. This CDR3 has 13 residues. CDR3 region: CASSPDGDYGYTF. The CDR3 nucleotides read TGTGCCAGCAGCCCCGACGGGGACTATGGCTACACCTTC.

The chain employs TRBV27 and TRBJ2-5; no clear D. V was clipped by 4 bases and J by 5 bases, with 14 bases between them. This CDR3 contains 14 residues. Germline V CDR1 and CDR2: MNHEY, SMNVEV (reference sequence). CDR3 residues: CASSSFSGTETQYF. CDR3 coding DNA: TGTGCCAGCAGTTCCTTCTCCGGTACGGAGACCCAGTACTTC.